This passage covers 31 T cell receptor beta chains from one sample sequenced in a study of T cell changes during pregnancy in multiple sclerosis. This table comes from immunoSEQ multiplex PCR, and its TCRdb copy is limited to in-frame clones, with some not included. Of fewer than 13,000 clones in the sample, around 88% were seen once. The source was CD8+ T cells from peripheral blood mononuclear cells, collected in the first trimester of pregnancy. These receptor sequences come from a female donor in good health, enrolled as a control in a pregnancy study.

The CDR3 DNA sequence: TGCGCCAGCAGCCAAGCGGGCGGACTCGTAGGGGAGCAGTACTTC. It is translated as CASSQAGGLVGEQYF. This rearrangement joins TRBV4-1 to TRBJ2-7; TRBD2 is a possible D gene (5 bases). CDR3 size: 15 residues. CDR1 is MGHRA and CDR2 is YSYEKL in the germline V gene. V was cut by 1 base and J by 7 bases, with 17 bases left in between.

The CDR3 sequence is CASRERTGEAGNTIYF. DNA of the CDR3: TGTGCCAGTAGAGAACGTACAGGGGAGGCTGGAAACACCATATATTTT. This chain uses TRBV19 with TRBJ1-3, with 7 bases identical to TRBD1. Germline values: CDR1 LNHDA, CDR2 SQIVND (reference sequence). This CDR3 contains 16 residues. The ends lost 6 bases at V and 2 bases at J; junction bases unmatched: 10.

The V call is TRBV6-4, the J call TRBJ2-1; 11 positions agree with TRBD2. Germline CDR1 and CDR2: MRHNA and SNTAGT. The CDR3 is made up of 15 amino acids. Trimming took 0 bases from V and 7 from J; bases not matched to a gene: 2. The CDR3 DNA reads TGTGCCAGCAGTGACTCGTCTAGCGGGGGGAATGAGCAGTTCTTC. It yields the protein CASSDSSSGGNEQFF.

The chain couples TRBV27 to TRBJ1-6; the D gene is possibly TRBD1 (6 bases). The CDR3 loop spans 16 amino acids. Germline V gene data show CDR1 as MNHEY and CDR2 as SMNVEV (reference sequence). The ends were cut back, 6 bases at V and 7 bases at J, with 19 bases in the middle. CDR3 sequence reads: CASRVMWGRDNSPLHF. CDR3 bases: TGTGCCAGCAGGGTTATGTGGGGGCGCGACAATTCACCCCTCCACTTT.

The chain uses TRBV2 and TRBJ2-1, with TRBD1 matching 11 bases. Trimming removed 7 bases from V and 3 bases from J; junction bases left unmatched: 8. This CDR3 comprises 16 residues. Germline V lookup: CDR1 SNHLY, CDR2 FYNNEI. The CDR3 sequence: CASNRGQGAIYNEQFF. The CDR3 bases are TGTGCCAGCAACCGTGGACAGGGGGCGATCTACAATGAGCAGTTCTTC.

V usage is TRBV6-1 and J usage is TRBJ2-7; 7 bases align to TRBD1. Trimming at V came to 4 bases and at J to 2 bases, leaving 8 bases not matched to a gene. Germline V lookup: CDR1 MNHNS, CDR2 SASEGT. The CDR3 loop spans 15 amino acids. In nucleotides, the CDR3 is TGTGCCAGCAGTGCAGCGGACAGGTACGCCTACGAGCAGTACTTC. The encoded protein is CASSAADRYAYEQYF.

The count of this clone is one. The V gene is TRBV25-1, the J gene TRBJ2-7; weak D call: TRBD1 (5 bases). Trimming stripped 7 bases from V and 3 bases from J, with 13 bases between. Germline V lookup: CDR1 MGHDK, CDR2 SYGVNS. The CDR3 runs 13 residues. This CDR3 is CASKGQGLYEQYF. Written as DNA, the CDR3 is TGTGCCAGCAAAGGGCAGGGCCTCTACGAGCAGTACTTC.

This chain links TRBV11-2 with TRBJ2-3; the match to TRBD2 covers 12 bases. Germline CDR1 reads SGHAT; CDR2 reads FQNNGV. V shed 1 base and J 5 bases; nucleotides not matched to a gene: 10. The length of the CDR3 is 18 residues. The DNA for the CDR3 is TGTGCCAGCAGCTTAGTGGATCTAGCGGGGGGGCCTGAAGATACGCAGTATTTT. This gives the protein CASSLVDLAGGPEDTQYF.

J is TRBJ2-3 and V is TRBV6-4; D possibly corresponds to TRBD1 (6 bases). CDR3 length: 15 residues. Trimming removed 0 bases from V and 4 bases from J, with 11 bases in between. The germline CDR1 and CDR2 sequences are MRHNA and SNTAGT. CDR3 sequence (DNA): TGTGCCAGCAGTGACTCGAGTTCAGGGGCAGATACGCAGTATTTT. As protein: CASSDSSSGADTQYF.

This chain links TRBV27 with TRBJ1-1; D is unresolved. V lost 4 bases, J lost 5 bases, and 8 bases lay in between. The length of the CDR3 is 12 residues. Germline loops: CDR1 MNHEY, CDR2 SMNVEV (reference sequence). This CDR3 is CASSWGGTEAFF. The DNA of the CDR3 is TGTGCCAGCAGTTGGGGAGGGACTGAAGCTTTCTTT.

The genes are TRBV7-8 and TRBJ1-4; D gene unclear. The CDR3 consists of 16 residues. Germline V gene sequence: CDR1 SGHVS, CDR2 FQNEAQ. With 4 bases removed from V and 1 base from J, the gap between germline ends came to 13 bases. The CDR3 region has the DNA TGTGCCAGCAGCTCCCAGGTCCGGGGAACTAATGAAAAACTGTTTTTT. Encoded protein: CASSSQVRGTNEKLFF. Using reference TRBV7-8 and TRBJ1-4 for the parts outside the CDR3, the full variable domain is GAGVSQSPRYKVAKRGQDVALRCDPISGHVSLFWYQQALGQGPEFLTYFQNEAQLDKSGLPSDRFFAERPEGSVSTLKIQRTQQEDSAVYLCASSSQVRGTNEKLFFGSGTQLSVL.

A single count supports this clone. The chain recombines TRBV10-3 with TRBJ2-7, with 8 bases lining up with TRBD1. The CDR3 has 15 amino acids. The J segment lost 0 bases and the V segment lost 2 bases, leaving 3 bases of the junction unmatched. Looked up from germline, CDR1 is ENHRY and CDR2 is SYGVKD. The CDR3 DNA is TGTGCCATCAGTGAGAATGACAGGGGCTCCTACGAGCAGTACTTC. This sequence encodes CAISENDRGSYEQYF.

J is TRBJ1-4 and V is TRBV27, with a tentative D call TRBD1 (5 bases). Trimming took off 7 bases at V and 2 bases at J, with 8 bases between the two ends. Germline CDR1 is MNHEY and CDR2 is SMNVEV (reference sequence). The CDR3 length is 13 residues. The CDR3 sequence is CASTGGTNEKLFF. For the CDR3, the DNA is TGTGCCAGCACGGGGGGGACTAATGAAAAACTGTTTTTT.

The chain recombines TRBV23-1 with TRBJ1-5; the D gene is possibly TRBD1 (5 bases). TRBV23-1 is designated an ORF whose function remains uncertain. The CDR3 is 15 residues long. V dropped 4 bases and J dropped 0 bases, with 10 bases sitting between them. CDR3 sequence (DNA): TGCGCCAGCAGTCCCCAGGGCGATAGCAATCAGCCCCAGCATTTT. Amino acids: CASSPQGDSNQPQHF.

The V and J genes are TRBV6-1 and TRBJ2-2; TRBD2 aligns across 7 bases. The CDR3 is 13 residues long. Germline CDR1 MNHNS, CDR2 SASEGT. With 9 bases clipped from V and 0 bases from J, the junction kept 1 base outside the gene matches. In nucleotides, the CDR3 is TGTGCCAGGGGGGGGGCGAACACCGGGGAGCTGTTTTTT. Translated: CARGGANTGELFF.

The chain employs TRBV6-1 and TRBJ2-5; D remains unclear. In germline, CDR1 is MNHNS, CDR2 SASEGT. Trimming removed 1 base at V and 2 bases at J, with 11 bases between. This CDR3 is 15 amino acids long. CDR3 bases: TGTGCCAGCAGTGAAGTGGCAGGTAGTCAAGAGACCCAGTACTTC. This encodes CASSEVAGSQETQYF.

This chain links TRBV4-3 with TRBJ1-1, with TRBD1 matching 8 bases. The CDR3 has 15 amino acids. V dropped 1 base and J dropped 7; count of bases not matched to a gene: 8. Germline loops: CDR1 LGHNA, CDR2 YSLEER. CDR3 in amino acids: CASSQGTGRKSEAFF. CDR3 coding DNA: TGCGCCAGCAGCCAAGGGACAGGGAGAAAGAGTGAAGCTTTCTTT.

V gene TRBV12-5 combines with J gene TRBJ1-1, with TRBD1 as a possible D gene (5 bases). The CDR3 sequence is 15 residues long. Germline CDR1 is LGHNT and CDR2 is FRNRAP. Trimming took off 1 base at V and 0 bases at J, with 9 bases between the two ends. This CDR3 reads CASGLGGPMNTEAFF. The CDR3, as DNA: TGTGCTAGTGGTTTGGGGGGCCCCATGAACACTGAAGCTTTCTTT.

The genes are TRBV4-3 and TRBJ1-4; the D gene is possibly TRBD1 (6 bases). Between the trimmed V and J ends, which lost 6 bases and 4 bases, there was a span of 18 bases. Germline CDR1 and CDR2: LGHNA and YSLEER. The CDR3 length is 16 residues. The CDR3 region is CASSSPAGVGNEKLFF. For the CDR3, the DNA is TGCGCCAGCAGTTCTCCCGCAGGGGTTGGTAATGAAAAACTGTTTTTT.

This clone occurred a few times. The rearrangement uses TRBV15 and TRBJ1-3; unclear D gene. The CDR3 runs to 17 residues. Trimming took 0 bases from V and 4 from J, leaving 16 bases between them. Germline V lookup: CDR1 LNHNV, CDR2 YYDKDF (reference sequence). CDR3 amino acids: CATSRDQDLTGGNTIYF. The CDR3 DNA is TGTGCCACCAGCAGAGATCAGGACTTAACGGGAGGAAACACCATATATTTT.

The genes are TRBV7-2 and TRBJ1-2; possible D gene TRBD1, 6 bases. CDR1 and CDR2 (germline): SGHTA, FQGNSA. The CDR3 totals 14 residues. V was clipped by 5 bases and J by 3 bases, with 13 bases between them. CDR3 sequence (DNA): TGTGCCAGCAGCCACAGGACAGTTTACTATGGCTACACCTTC. Its protein product is CASSHRTVYYGYTF.

J is TRBJ1-5 and V is TRBV15; D is undetermined. Germline V gene data show CDR1 as LNHNV and CDR2 as YYDKDF (reference sequence). The CDR3 is 15 amino acids. Trimming removed 5 bases at V and 2 bases at J, with 13 bases between. CDR3 coding DNA: TGTGCCACCAGCGTAAGTCGGGAGGGCAATCAGCCCCAGCATTTT. Translation gives CATSVSREGNQPQHF.

The chain joins TRBV7-9 to TRBJ1-5; D may be TRBD1 (5 bases). The CDR3 sequence is 15 residues long. Germline CDR1 and CDR2: SEHNR and FQNEAQ (reference sequence). With 3 bases removed from V and 5 bases from J, the gap between germline ends came to 14 bases. The CDR3 reads CASSFGGRGDQPQHF. The CDR3 region has the DNA TGTGCCAGCAGCTTCGGAGGGCGGGGGGATCAGCCCCAGCATTTT.

The rearrangement joins TRBV7-9 to TRBJ1-1; D is unclear. CDR3 length: 11 residues. The V gene lost 6 bases and the J gene lost 8 bases, with 10 bases spanning the gap. CDR1 is SEHNR and CDR2 is FQNEAQ in the germline V gene (reference sequence). The CDR3 coding sequence is TGTGCCAGCAGAGGAAGAGGAGAAGCTTTCTTT. Its protein product is CASRGRGEAFF.

This chain uses TRBV4-2 with TRBJ2-2; D is possibly TRBD1 (6 bases). The CDR3 has 19 amino acids. The V and J ends lost 0 bases and 4 bases respectively, with 21 bases between them. CDR1 is LGHNA, CDR2 YNFKEQ, per germline. The CDR3 nucleotides are TGTGCCAGCAGCCAAGAAGGGCTAAGAAGGACAGATGTCACCGGGGAGCTGTTTTTT. It encodes CASSQEGLRRTDVTGELFF.

A few counts support this clone. The genes are TRBV9 and TRBJ1-1; D is unresolved. Trimming shortened V by 0 bases and J by 3 bases, and 9 bases separated the two germline ends. The CDR3 has 14 residues. The germline gives CDR1 SGDLS, CDR2 YYNGEE. The CDR3 DNA follows: TGTGCCAGCAGCGTAGTGACACAGTACACTGAAGCTTTCTTT. Its protein product is CASSVVTQYTEAFF.

The V and J genes are TRBV5-1 and TRBJ2-7; TRBD1 aligns across 7 bases. Trimming cost V 5 bases and J 0 bases; bases outside gene matches: 2. CDR1 and CDR2 from the germline V gene are SGHRS and YFSETQ. CDR3 size: 13 residues. CDR3 bases: TGCGCCAGCAGTGGGACAGCCTCCTACGAGCAGTACTTC. Amino acid sequence: CASSGTASYEQYF.

The chain has TRBV19 and TRBJ2-1, with 12 bases aligning to TRBD2. The germline CDR1 and CDR2 sequences are LNHDA and SQIVND (reference sequence). This CDR3 has 20 amino acids. V lost 3 bases, J lost 4 bases, and 16 bases stayed unmatched. The CDR3 loop reads CASSIWLGASGGANYNEQFF. The CDR3, as DNA: TGTGCCAGTAGTATTTGGTTGGGGGCTAGCGGGGGGGCAAATTACAATGAGCAGTTCTTC.

The chain is built from TRBV10-3 and TRBJ2-2; 10 bases are a match to TRBD2. Germline CDR1 reads ENHRY; CDR2 reads SYGVKD. The CDR3 runs to 16 residues. With 2 bases clipped from V and 4 bases from J, the junction kept 4 bases outside the gene matches. The CDR3 sequence is CAISEPSGGRTGELFF. The CDR3 region has the DNA TGTGCCATCAGTGAGCCTAGCGGGGGCCGCACCGGGGAGCTGTTTTTT.

The chain recombines TRBV19 with TRBJ1-3; 7 bases fit TRBD1. The CDR3 runs to 14 residues. The germline V gene encodes CDR1 LNHDA and CDR2 SQIVND (reference sequence). With V trimmed by 6 bases and J by 4 bases, 6 bases remained unmatched. Here the CDR3 reads CASREGALGNTIYF. The CDR3 DNA follows: TGTGCCAGTAGAGAGGGGGCGCTGGGAAACACCATATATTTT.

The chain couples TRBV5-1 to TRBJ2-1; D possibly corresponds to TRBD1 (6 bases). V dropped 1 base and J dropped 0 bases, with 11 bases sitting between them. Germline-derived CDR1 and CDR2 are SGHRS and YFSETQ. The CDR3 spans 16 residues. The CDR3 DNA is TGCGCCAGCAGCTTGTATCAGGGGCCCTCCTACAATGAGCAGTTCTTC. It codes for CASSLYQGPSYNEQFF.